This entry describes one T cell receptor (beta chain). Its target is unknown. The junction and the germline gene differ at one end; a read error may be behind it. This entry is derived from a study of CD8 T cells in ankylosing spondylitis. Making the TCR beta libraries involved quantitative 5'-RACE with molecular barcodes. TCRdb reanalysed the 5' RACE reads using MiXCR and keeps one entry per CDR3 protein. The sample consists of 200,000 to 250,000 distinct CDR3 sequences, 10% of them appearing once. The CDR3 length is 15 residues. Whole-study results and caveats: Earlier studies detected some motif variants in reactive arthritis synovial fluid and blood.

V usage is TRBV12-3 or TRBV12-4 and J usage is TRBJ1-3; the D gene is possibly TRBD1 (5 bases). This TCR derives from a male donor with ankylosing spondylitis or in good health (not recorded which). The sequencing sample was made of blood, either unsorted or a sorted T cell fraction (not recorded which). DNA for the CDR3: TGTGGCAGCAGTTTTCGGGGGAGGTTAGGAAACACCATATATTTT. This encodes CGSSFRGRLGNTIYF.